Listed here is a single TCR beta chain. The antigen this receptor binds is unknown. Within one base of it there is no much larger clone, and no base qualities were kept. The donors were a few dozen Caucasian individuals from Russia, aged roughly 6 to 90 years, who were systemically healthy. Each donor gave roughly 9.5 milliliters of peripheral blood, collected into EDTA-treated Vacutainer tubes. Ficoll-Paque density-gradient centrifugation was used to isolate PBMCs, with at least 6 million per sample. Total RNA was extracted from PBMCs with Trizol reagent, with at least 6 micrograms obtained per sample. The percentages of naive CD45RAhigh/CD27high T cells were determined by flow cytometry on a PBMC aliquot from every donor. This sample is part of a study of blood T cells in healthy people across ages (dated by TCRdb to the mid-2010s). Turning to the overall study: In model experiments, roughly one uniquely barcoded TCR beta cDNA molecule per two T cells was captured by template switching. Using deep sequencing normalized with unique cDNA molecular identifiers, the study measured how TCR beta repertoire diversity changes with age. The donors were divided into four age groups: young (average around 16 years), middle-aged (roughly 42), aged (about 62) and long-lived (about 84). To avoid experimental bias, donors of different ages were distributed randomly across sequencing lanes. Using the same blood draw, the study looked at two additional independent replicas of 1 million unique cDNA reads for two donors, one aged 18 to 29 and the other aged 80 or older.

Library method: 5' RACE. Instrument on record: Illumina HiSeq 2500. A second PCR of about 6 to 11 cycles was performed with a sample-barcoded 5' primer and a J-beta primer mix. A template-switch 5' adaptor carrying 12 random nucleotides introduced a unique molecular identifier onto each TCR beta cDNA molecule. At least 3 million CDR3-containing paired-end reads were obtained from each sample. First-strand cDNA was synthesized from all RNA with the Mint cDNA synthesis kit, primed by a TRBC-specific oligonucleotide. Following uracil-DNA glycosylase treatment, a first 18-cycle PCR with universal primers M1SS and BC2_uni_R was performed on all cDNA. Per the source publication's procedure: Each sample was normalized by randomly selecting 1 million high-quality reads, each carrying a distinct molecular identifier. Instead of being binned into consensus sequences, reads with shared molecular identifiers were discarded. MiTCR, run with a Q25 quality threshold and the strictest error-elimination algorithm, handled CDR3 identification, clonotype clustering and error correction. A nonparametric unseen species model with Euler transformation was used to estimate a lower bound on total TCR beta diversity. Through fastp at Q25 and MiXCR, TCRdb rebuilt clones from the public reads, retaining in-frame beta chains. Rows with one shared CDR3 protein collapse into an entry with the most common genes and DNA. TCRdb assigned the V and J calls; the authors' analysis was not used. The sample has some 1.1 million distinct CDR3 sequences on record, 35% to 40% of them singletons. Clones ranked in the top ten supply about an eighth of the sample.

Overall study outcomes, separate from this receptor: Observed TCR beta diversity per million T cells fell roughly linearly with age, and a significant reduction was already apparent by age roughly 41. Bulk unsorted PBMC profiling prevented conclusive comparison of naive and antigen-experienced compartments. Total diversity estimates from one million sequenced T cells were considered lower bounds and underestimates. Because donor CMV infection status was unknown, age-related changes in expanded clonotypes were potentially confounded. The long-lived group showed more naive CD4+ T cells, fewer expanded clones and increased TCR diversity than the aged group, suggesting age selection. There was a strong correlation between observed TCR beta diversity and the percentage of naive T cells measured by flow cytometry.

The clonotype comes from a man between 18 and 29 years old in good health. The specimen was blood.

The CDR3 amino acid sequence is: CAISEQEQPQHF. DNA sequence: TGTGCCATCAGTGAACAGGAACAGCCCCAGCATTTT. Recombination connected TRBV10-3 to TRBJ1-5; a weak D assignment points to TRBD1 (5 bases agree). CDR1 ENHRY and CDR2 SYGVKD were looked up in the germline V gene. V is reduced by 3 bases and J by 7 bases, leaving a spacing of 7 bases between them. The CDR3 spans 12 residues, from the cysteine through the phenylalanine. Only CDR3 DNA remains: 36 bases, in frame from the first base.